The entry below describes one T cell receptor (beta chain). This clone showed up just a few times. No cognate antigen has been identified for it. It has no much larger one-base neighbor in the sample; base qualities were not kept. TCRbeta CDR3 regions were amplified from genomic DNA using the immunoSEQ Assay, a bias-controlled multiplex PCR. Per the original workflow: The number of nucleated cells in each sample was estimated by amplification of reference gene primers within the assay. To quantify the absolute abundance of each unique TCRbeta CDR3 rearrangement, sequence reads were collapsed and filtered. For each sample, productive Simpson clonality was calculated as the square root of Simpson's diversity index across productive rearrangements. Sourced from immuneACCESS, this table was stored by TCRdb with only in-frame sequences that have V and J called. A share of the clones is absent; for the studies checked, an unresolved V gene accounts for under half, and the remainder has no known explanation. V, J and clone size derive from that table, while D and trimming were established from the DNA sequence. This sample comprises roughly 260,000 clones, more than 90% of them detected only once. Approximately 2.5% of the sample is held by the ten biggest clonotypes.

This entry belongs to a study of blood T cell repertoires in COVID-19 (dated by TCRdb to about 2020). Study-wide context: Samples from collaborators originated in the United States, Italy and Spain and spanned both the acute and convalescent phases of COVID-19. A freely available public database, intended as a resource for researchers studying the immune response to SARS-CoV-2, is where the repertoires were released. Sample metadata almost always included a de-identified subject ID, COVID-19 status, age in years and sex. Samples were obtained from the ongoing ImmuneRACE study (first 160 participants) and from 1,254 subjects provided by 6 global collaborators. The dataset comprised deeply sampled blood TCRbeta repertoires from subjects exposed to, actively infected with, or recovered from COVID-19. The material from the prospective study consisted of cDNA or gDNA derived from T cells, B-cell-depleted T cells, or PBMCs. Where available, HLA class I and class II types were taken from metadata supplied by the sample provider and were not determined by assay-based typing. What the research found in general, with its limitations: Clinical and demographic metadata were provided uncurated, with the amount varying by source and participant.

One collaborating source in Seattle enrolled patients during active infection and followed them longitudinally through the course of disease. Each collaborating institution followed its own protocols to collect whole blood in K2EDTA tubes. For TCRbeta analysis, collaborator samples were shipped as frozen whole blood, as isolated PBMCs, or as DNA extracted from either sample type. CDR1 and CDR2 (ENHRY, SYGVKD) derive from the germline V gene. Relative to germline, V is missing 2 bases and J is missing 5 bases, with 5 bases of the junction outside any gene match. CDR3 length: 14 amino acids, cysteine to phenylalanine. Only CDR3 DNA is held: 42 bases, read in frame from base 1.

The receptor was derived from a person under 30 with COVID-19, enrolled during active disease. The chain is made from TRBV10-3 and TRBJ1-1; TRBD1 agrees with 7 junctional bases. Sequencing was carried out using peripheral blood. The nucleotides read TGTGCCATCAGTGAGGAGGGGGCCGGAACTGAAGCTTTCTTT. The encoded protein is CAISEEGAGTEAFF.